These T cell receptor beta chains were read from a single sample in a study of response to subunit inactivated influenza vaccine. One entry per CDR3 protein results from TCRdb running MiXCR on the RT-PCR reads. The table records roughly 500,000 distinct CDR3 sequences, approximately 22% of them present only once. In addition, the sample was reused for a study of T cells expressing NK-cell markers.

Sequences were derived from CD4+ T cells sorted from PBMCs, sampled 12 days after vaccination. The receptors shown here come from a middle-aged man who received an inactivated influenza vaccine. CDR3s include the opening cysteine and the closing phenylalanine or tryptophan. The D gene is left open where the match is weak. Some rows have no size entry. The others give once, few or many, or a class for an expanded clone.

TRBJ2-2 NA NA TRBV24-1 16 TGTGCCACCAGTGATCGCGTAGGACCTAACACCGGGGAGCTGTTTTTT CATSDRVGPNTGELFF
TRBJ2-3 NA NA TRBV6-1 17 TGTGCCAGCAGCCACCCCGAGACTAGAAGTAGGGTCGGTACGCAGTATTTT CASSHPETRSRVGTQYF
TRBJ2-1 NA NA TRBV10-3 13 TGTGCCATCAGTGGACAGGACCTCAATGAGCAGTTCTTC CAISGQDLNEQFF
TRBJ1-3 NA NA TRBV2 14 TGTGCCAGCAATGAAGCAGGGTGGAGAAACACCATATATTTT CASNEAGWRNTIYF
TRBJ1-6 NA NA TRBV3-1 14 TGTGCCAGCAGCCGCGGACTCAAGAATTCACCCCTCCACTTT CASSRGLKNSPLHF
TRBJ2-5 NA few TRBV7-7 14 TGTGCTAGCAGCCGCACAGGTGTGGCCGAGACCCAGTACTTC CASSRTGVAETQYF
TRBJ2-1 NA NA TRBV29-1 14 TGCAGCGTTCTTTTGGGGAGCTCCTACAATGAGCAGTTCTTC CSVLLGSSYNEQFF
TRBJ2-3 NA NA TRBV4-1 14 TGCGCCAGCAGCCAAGTGGTCAACACAGATACGCAGTATTTT CASSQVVNTDTQYF
TRBJ2-7 TRBD1 few TRBV20-1 12 TGCAGTGCTAGAGGGGACAGGGTCGAGCAGTACTTC CSARGDRVEQYF
TRBJ1-6 NA few TRBV7-2 13 TGTGCCAGCAGCGGACAGTATAATTCACCCCTCCACTTT CASSGQYNSPLHF
TRBJ2-1 TRBD1 few TRBV5-1 16 TGCGCCAGCAGCTTTAAGGGGGCTTCCCCAAGGAATGAGCAGTTCTTC CASSFKGASPRNEQFF
TRBJ2-2 TRBD1 once TRBV6-1 14 TGTGCCAGCAGCTCGGGACAGGGGAACGGGGAGCTGTTTTTT CASSSGQGNGELFF
TRBJ2-7 NA many TRBV20-1 12 TGCAGTGCTAGGCCTGAACTAGATTCGCGACACTTC CSARPELDSRHF
TRBJ2-1 NA NA TRBV29-1 18 TGCAGCGTCGGAGGGGGGGACTCCCGGGGAAGGTCCTACAATGAGCAGTTCTTC CSVGGGDSRGRSYNEQFF
TRBJ2-2 NA NA TRBV20-1 14 TGCAGTGCTAGGTTATCCTCGAACACCGGGGAGCTGTTTTTT CSARLSSNTGELFF
TRBJ2-7 TRBD1 NA TRBV20-1 13 TGCAGTGCTAGTTGGACAGGGGGGTACGAGCAGTACTTC CSASWTGGYEQYF
TRBJ2-7 TRBD1 few TRBV11-2 14 TGTGCCAGCAGCTTAGAACAGGGGGCCTACGAGCAGTACTTC CASSLEQGAYEQYF
TRBJ2-7 TRBD2 NA TRBV7-2 13 TGTGCCAGTTCTAGCGGGGGCCGGTGGGAGCAGTACTTC CASSSGGRWEQYF
TRBJ2-7 TRBD1 few TRBV20-1 12 TGCAGTGCCGGGACAGCGTCCTACGAGCAGTACTTC CSAGTASYEQYF
TRBJ2-3 NA NA TRBV10-3 16 TGTGCCATCAGTGAGTCGATACTTGTGGGGTCAGATACGCAGTATTTT CAISESILVGSDTQYF
TRBJ2-2 TRBD2 many TRBV12-3/TRBV12-4 15 TGTGCCAGCAGTCGGGGGGGGGCGAACACCGGGGAGCTGTTTTTT CASSRGGANTGELFF
TRBJ2-7 NA few TRBV18 13 TGTGCCAGCTCACCGTCCAGGGGATACGAGCAGTACTTC CASSPSRGYEQYF
TRBJ2-3 NA few TRBV7-2 15 TGTGCCAGCAGCGCGGGGTCCTCGTACACAGATACGCAGTATTTT CASSAGSSYTDTQYF
TRBJ2-5 TRBD1 many TRBV11-2 14 TGTGCCAGCAGCCGGGACAGGGGGCATGAGACCCAGTACTTC CASSRDRGHETQYF
TRBJ2-5 TRBD2 few TRBV7-2 17 TGTGCCAGCAGCTTACGGGGTAGCGGGACTACTCAAGAGACCCAGTACTTC CASSLRGSGTTQETQYF
TRBJ2-7 NA few TRBV29-1 13 TGCAGCTTCCTTGGCGGCGTCTCCTACGAGCAGTACTTC CSFLGGVSYEQYF
TRBJ2-7 NA NA TRBV2 15 TGTGCCAGCATCACGGACACTTCTTATCCCTACGAGCAGTACTTC CASITDTSYPYEQYF
TRBJ2-2 NA NA TRBV3-1 13 TGTGCCAGCAGCCAGAGGGGTACCGGGGAGCTGTTTTTT CASSQRGTGELFF
TRBJ2-7 TRBD1 NA TRBV7-9 12 TGTGCCAGCAGCCTGACAGGGATCGTTCAGTACTTC CASSLTGIVQYF
TRBJ2-1 NA many TRBV20-1 16 TGCAGTGCTAGTTTAAGCGTGCCCCGCTCCTACAATGAGCAGTTCTTC CSASLSVPRSYNEQFF
TRBJ1-1 NA few TRBV12-3/TRBV12-4 14 TGTGCCAGCAGTTTGTGGGGATCGGGCACTGAAGCTTTCTTT CASSLWGSGTEAFF
TRBJ2-7 NA NA TRBV20-1 14 TGCAGTGCTAGATCCCGGAGAGGGAACTACGAGCAGTACTTC CSARSRRGNYEQYF
TRBJ1-5 NA few TRBV2 14 TGTGCCAGCAGGACCGACGGAATCAATCAGCCCCAGCATTTT CASRTDGINQPQHF
TRBJ2-7 NA NA TRBV10-3 14 TGTGCCATCAGTGGACCTCCCCGTTCCTACGAGCAGTACTTC CAISGPPRSYEQYF
TRBJ2-3 NA many TRBV7-2 15 TGTGCCAGCAGCTCCTTGGGGGGCGTGGGAGATACGCAGTATTTT CASSSLGGVGDTQYF
TRBJ1-5 NA few TRBV28 13 TGTGCCAGCAGATCAGGGGAGGTTCAGCCCCAGCATTTT CASRSGEVQPQHF
TRBJ2-1 TRBD1 NA TRBV6-4 13 TGTGCCACCGCCCGGGACAGACGTAATGAGCAGTTCTTC CATARDRRNEQFF
TRBJ2-2 TRBD1 NA TRBV7-2 15 TGTGCCAGCAGCTCAGCCTCGACAGGGGTCGGGGAGCTGTTTTTT CASSSASTGVGELFF
TRBJ1-1 NA few TRBV5-1 14 TGCGCCAGCAGCTTGGGGGACGGGTGGACTGAAGCTTTCTTT CASSLGDGWTEAFF
TRBJ2-7 TRBD2 NA TRBV7-2 15 TGTGCCAGCAGCTTAGAGGTAGCGGGGAACTACGAGCAGTACTTC CASSLEVAGNYEQYF
TRBJ2-1 TRBD2 many TRBV20-1 16 TGCAGTGCCGGACTAGCGGGTCTGAGCTCCTACAATGAGCAGTTCTTC CSAGLAGLSSYNEQFF
TRBJ2-2 NA few TRBV4-1 16 TGCGCCAGCAGCCAAGTCCCGCGTTCGAACACCGGGGAGCTGTTTTTT CASSQVPRSNTGELFF
TRBJ2-3 TRBD2 few TRBV18 13 TGTGCCAGCTCACGGGACTACACAGATACGCAGTATTTT CASSRDYTDTQYF
TRBJ1-5 TRBD1 many TRBV28 18 TGTGCCAGCAGTTTTCCCCTGGGACAGGGGGCGGGAAATCAGCCCCAGCATTTT CASSFPLGQGAGNQPQHF
TRBJ2-7 NA NA TRBV20-1 12 TGCAGTGCTAGGTGGGGATCCTACGAGCAGTACTTC CSARWGSYEQYF
TRBJ2-2 NA NA TRBV29-1 15 TGCAGCGTTTCAGGGCCCTATACGGGCACCGGGGAGCTGTTTTTT CSVSGPYTGTGELFF
TRBJ1-5 NA few TRBV6-2/TRBV6-3 13 TGTGCCAGCACGGACAGAGTCAATCAGCCCCAGCATTTT CASTDRVNQPQHF
TRBJ2-5 NA NA TRBV5-6 13 TGTGCCAGCAGTTTTGGGACGGGAGAGACCCAGTACTTC CASSFGTGETQYF
TRBJ2-3 TRBD2 NA TRBV20-1 16 TGCAGTGCTACCCCTTGGACTAGCCGGGTCCCAGATACGCAGTATTTT CSATPWTSRVPDTQYF
TRBJ2-3 TRBD2 NA TRBV6-1 18 TGTGCCAGCAGTGGTCCGGATGGTCAGCGGGGGATCACAGATACGCAGTATTTT CASSGPDGQRGITDTQYF
TRBJ2-1 TRBD2 few TRBV30 13 TGTGCCTGGGCGGGAGGCTCCTACAATGAGCAGTTCTTC CAWAGGSYNEQFF
TRBJ2-5 NA few TRBV29-1 13 TGCAGCGTTGCACCGGTACGAAGAGAGACCCAGTACTTC CSVAPVRRETQYF
TRBJ2-7 TRBD1 NA TRBV10-3 15 TGTGCCATCAGTGAGCCCGGACAGGGGGCCTACGAGCAGTACTTC CAISEPGQGAYEQYF